The 24 T cell receptor beta chains presented below share a single source sample, sequenced in a study of tissue T cells after allogeneic stem cell transplantation. Here immunoSEQ multiplex PCR was the method, and the copy in TCRdb shows in-frame clones only, minus some. The table shows about 48,000 clones, with 73% occurring only once. The sample comprised sorted cells pooled from one or two spleens. The receptors here all came from a pool of C57BL/6 mice in good health.

About this clone itself: Gene and germline names: mouse. CDR3 sequence: CGANRDISAETLYF. CDR3 bases read: TGTGGTGCTAACCGGGACATTAGTGCAGAAACGCTGTAT. The chain carries TRBV20 and TRBJ2-3; D may be TRBD1 (6 bases). The DNA ends 1 residue before the CDR3 does, and the rest of the CDR3 is filled in from the germline J gene. The CDR3 is made up of 14 amino acids. Germline values: CDR1 GFQATS, CDR2 STVNSAI. Trimming left V 4 bases short and J 0 bases short, with 11 bases between. The whole variable domain, filled in from reference TRBV20 and TRBJ2-3, reads GALVYQYPRRTICKSGTSMRMECQAVGFQATSVAWYRQSPQKTFELIALSTVNSAIKYEQNFTQEKFPISHPNLSFSSMTVLNAYLEDRGLYLCGANRDISAETLYFGSGTRLTVL.

This clone turned up a few times. The germline and genes are mouse ones. The read ends 1 residue shy of where the CDR3 ends; the end is completed using the germline J gene. The chain is built from TRBV12-2 and TRBJ1-3; D not resolved. V was shortened by 4 bases and J by 0 bases, with 9 bases between the two germline ends. Germline V CDR1 and CDR2: SGHLS, HYDKME. This CDR3 is built from 14 residues. The CDR3 bases that were read are TGTGCCAGCTCCCCCGCCAGTTCTGGAAATACGCTCTAT. It codes for CASSPASSGNTLY. The full CDR3 protein reads CASSPASSGNTLYF.

On this clone: Gene names and germline refer to mouse. The missing CDR3 end, 1 residue past where the read stops, is filled in from the germline J gene. The chain uses TRBV16 and TRBJ2-7, with 9 bases matching TRBD2. The CDR3 length is 14 residues. Germline values: CDR1 SGHSA, CDR2 FRNQAP. V lost 5 bases, J lost 4 bases, and 6 bases stayed unmatched. The chain's CDR3 is CASSLTGGSYEQYF. CDR3 bases read: TGTGCAAGCAGCCTCACTGGGGGGTCTTATGAACAGTAC.

About this clone itself: The gene symbols are mouse symbols. The chain's CDR3 is CASSQQGNSPLYF. The sequenced part of the CDR3 DNA is TGTGCCAGCAGCCAACAGGGGAATTCGCCCCTCTAC. The chain has TRBV2 and TRBJ1-6; possible D gene TRBD1, 6 bases. Coverage ceases 1 residue before the CDR3 finishes, and the germline J gene fills in the end. TRBJ1-6 is recorded as an ORF, its role being uncertain. The CDR3 has 13 amino acids. From germline, CDR1 is LGHNA and CDR2 YSYQKL. The V end lost 2 bases, the J end lost 7 bases, and 6 bases lay between the germline ends.

Note on this clone: Mouse gene names apply. The read falls 1 residue short of the CDR3 end, and the missing part is taken from the germline J gene. The V call is TRBV13-1, the J call TRBJ2-7; possibly TRBD2 for D (6 bases). From germline, CDR1 is NSHNY and CDR2 SYGAGN. The CDR3 runs to 13 residues. The ends were cut back, 4 bases at V and 0 bases at J, with 8 bases in the middle. Here the CDR3 reads CASSSGDSYEQYF. CDR3 bases read: TGTGCCAGCAGTTCTGGGGACTCCTATGAACAGTAC.

The table lists this clone with a few counts. Gene names are mouse gene names. The read stops 1 residue short of the end of the CDR3; the missing end is completed from the germline J gene. V is TRBV19 and J is TRBJ1-6, with 10 bases lining up with TRBD1. TRBJ1-6 is reported as an ORF; its role is uncertain. Looked up from germline, CDR1 is FNHDT and CDR2 is SITEND (reference sequence). The CDR3 loop spans 16 amino acids. V lost 5 bases and J lost 0; bases outside the gene matches: 2. The CDR3 spells CASRTGGYSYNSPLYF. CDR3 bases read: TGTGCCAGCAGGACAGGGGGCTATTCCTATAATTCGCCCCTCTAC.

Concerning this clone itself: Germline and genes: mouse. The read falls 1 residue short of the CDR3 end, and the missing part is taken from the germline J gene. V and J are TRBV31 and TRBJ2-3, with TRBD2 matching 8 bases. The CDR3 totals 14 residues. After removal of 3 bases from V and 1 base from J, the junction contained 3 bases not matched to a gene. Germline V gene lookup returns CDR1 GKSSPN and CDR2 SITVG. The covered CDR3 bases are TGTGCCTGGAGCGACTGGGGTGGTGCAGAAACGCTGTAT. Translation: CAWSDWGGAETLY. The whole CDR3 region reads CAWSDWGGAETLYF.

About this clone itself: Gene labels here are mouse ones. Read sequence stops 1 residue before the CDR3 end, and the germline J gene provides the missing end. The V gene is TRBV19, the J gene TRBJ1-1, with 9 bases matching TRBD1. V lost 5 bases to trimming and J lost 4 bases; unmatched junction nucleotides: 6. The CDR3 has 14 amino acids. From germline, CDR1 is FNHDT and CDR2 SITEND (reference sequence). The CDR3 bases that were read are TGTGCCAGCAGCCATACAGGGGGCGGCACAGAAGTCTTC. Translated: CASSHTGGGTEVF. The CDR3 in its entirety is CASSHTGGGTEVFF. Complete variable domain (other parts from reference TRBV19 and TRBJ1-1): GGIITQTPKFLIGQEGQKLTLKCQQNFNHDTMYWYRQDSGKGLRLIYYSITENDLQKGDLSEGYDASREKKSSFSLTVTSAQKNEMAVFLCASSHTGGGTEVFFGKGTRLTVV.

To note about this clone: Germline and genes here are mouse. The read comes to an end 1 residue before the CDR3 does, leaving the germline J gene to fill in the end. The rearrangement joins TRBV13-2 to TRBJ2-3, with 9 positions matching TRBD1. In germline, CDR1 is NNHNN, CDR2 SYGAGS (reference sequence). This CDR3 comprises 18 residues. With V trimmed by 0 bases and J by 0 bases, 8 bases remained unmatched. The covered CDR3 bases are TGTGCCAGCGGTGATGCAACAGGGGGCAGGGCTAGTGCAGAAACGCTGTAT. Its protein is CASGDATGGRASAETLY. The whole CDR3 region reads CASGDATGGRASAETLYF.

Remarks on this clone: These gene names are mouse names. The read terminates 1 residue ahead of where the CDR3 ends, so the germline J gene completes it. This rearrangement joins TRBV19 to TRBJ2-7; TRBD1 aligns across 7 bases. This CDR3 region has 13 residues. After removal of 4 bases from V and 0 bases from J, the junction contained 1 base not matched to a gene. CDR1 and CDR2 (germline): FNHDT, SITEND (reference sequence). CDR3 bases read: TGTGCCAGCAGTTCAGGGGGCTCCTATGAACAGTAC. Encoded protein: CASSSGGSYEQY. The entire CDR3 reads CASSSGGSYEQYF. The variable domain in full, with the rest retrieved from reference TRBV19 and TRBJ2-7, is GGIITQTPKFLIGQEGQKLTLKCQQNFNHDTMYWYRQDSGKGLRLIYYSITENDLQKGDLSEGYDASREKKSSFSLTVTSAQKNEMAVFLCASSSGGSYEQYFGPGTRLTVL.

As regards this clone: Gene names denote mouse genes. The read terminates 1 residue ahead of where the CDR3 ends, so the germline J gene completes it. The chain uses TRBV5 and TRBJ2-2, with D possibly being TRBD1 (6 bases). Trimming stripped 4 bases from V and 3 bases from J, with 9 bases between. The CDR3 covers 14 residues. Germline loops: CDR1 LGHNA, CDR2 YNLKQL (reference sequence). CDR3 amino acids: CASSPQGHTGQLYF. CDR3 bases read: TGTGCCAGCAGCCCTCAGGGGCACACCGGGCAGCTCTAC.

There are a few counts of this clone. The gene names here belong to mouse. The read ends 1 residue before the CDR3 terminus; that terminus is restored from the germline J gene. The genes are TRBV12-1 and TRBJ1-2; TRBD1 is a possible D gene (6 bases). Germline loops: CDR1 SGHSN, CDR2 HYEKVE. V lost 4 bases to trimming and J lost 0 bases, with 14 bases between them. This CDR3 is 15 amino acids long. CDR3 bases read: TGTGCCAGCTCGCTGAGCGACAGGACAAACTCCGACTACACC. Translated: CASSLSDRTNSDYT. The whole CDR3 protein is CASSLSDRTNSDYTF.

Points on this clone: Gene names are mouse gene names. The CDR3 end lies 1 residue beyond the end of the read and is filled in from the germline J gene. The chain is built from TRBV2 and TRBJ2-4; D gene unclear. Trimming shortened V by 0 bases and J by 0 bases, and 10 bases separated the two germline ends. The CDR3 is 16 amino acids. Per germline, CDR1 LGHNA and CDR2 YSYQKL. CDR3 bases read: TGTGCCAGCAGCCAAGAGGGCTGGTCTAGTCAAAACACCTTGTAC. Translation gives CASSQEGWSSQNTLY. The complete CDR3 protein is CASSQEGWSSQNTLYF.

Turning to this clone: Any gene name here is a mouse gene name. The read stops 1 residue short of the end of the CDR3; the missing end is completed from the germline J gene. V gene TRBV13-2 combines with J gene TRBJ2-5; 7 bases match TRBD1. Per the germline V gene, CDR1 is NNHNN and CDR2 is SYGAGS (reference sequence). This CDR3 is built from 15 residues. The junction had 4 bases not matched to a gene; V was cut back by 1 base and J by 2 bases. CDR3 DNA (partial): TGTGCCAGCGGTGATTCGACAGGGACCCAAGACACCCAGTAC. As protein: CASGDSTGTQDTQY. The whole CDR3 region reads CASGDSTGTQDTQYF.

Details on this clone: Gene names follow the mouse nomenclature. Read sequence stops 1 residue before the CDR3 end, and the germline J gene provides the missing end. The rearrangement uses TRBV5 and TRBJ2-5, with 7 positions matching TRBD2. V lost 0 bases and J lost 0; bases outside the gene matches: 6. Germline lookup yields CDR1 LGHNA and CDR2 YNLKQL (reference sequence). This CDR3 has 17 residues. CDR3 bases read: TGTGCCAGCAGCCAAGATCTTGCTGGGGGTAACCAAGACACCCAGTAC. Translating gives CASSQDLAGGNQDTQY. The CDR3 in full is CASSQDLAGGNQDTQYF.

This clone appeared a single time. Genes and germline come from the mouse. The missing CDR3 end, 1 residue past where the read stops, is filled in from the germline J gene. The chain has TRBV16 and TRBJ2-5; 8 positions match TRBD1. Germline trimming cut 5 bases from V and 7 bases from J; bases unmatched to any gene: 8. There are 14 residues in the CDR3. Germline loops: CDR1 SGHSA, CDR2 FRNQAP. CDR3 DNA, as far as it was read: TGTGCAAGCAGCCCCCGGCAGGGGGCAAACACCCAGTAC. Translated, it gives CASSPRQGANTQY. The full-length CDR3 reads as CASSPRQGANTQYF.

Remarks on this clone: The listed genes are named as in mouse. The sequenced fragment ends 1 residue before the CDR3 boundary, so the rest is inferred from the germline J gene. The V call is TRBV13-3, the J call TRBJ1-1; D remains unclear. The V end was cut by 5 bases, the J end by 0 bases, with 8 bases between. The CDR3 has 13 residues. Germline CDR1 reads NNHDY; CDR2 reads SYVADS. The chain's CDR3 is CASRGQANTEVFF. The sequenced CDR3 bases are TGTGCCAGCAGAGGTCAAGCAAACACAGAAGTCTTC.

Comment on this clone: Germline and genes here are mouse. The CDR3 goes on 1 residue after the read ends, and that part is filled in from the germline J gene. The J gene is TRBJ2-7, the V gene TRBV16, with D unresolved. CDR3 length equals 11 residues. Germline-derived CDR1 and CDR2 are SGHSA and FRNQAP. The V end was cut by 3 bases, the J end by 5 bases, with 5 bases between. The CDR3 protein is CASSFRDEQYF. The sequenced CDR3 bases are TGTGCAAGCAGCTTTAGGGATGAACAGTAC.

To note about this clone: Gene names refer to mouse genes. Sequencing ends 1 residue short of the CDR3 end; the germline J gene provides the rest. The V gene is TRBV17, the J gene TRBJ1-3; D gene uncertain. There are 14 residues in the CDR3. Germline assignment: CDR1 MNHDT and CDR2 YYDKIL. V was clipped by 6 bases and J by 0 bases, with 9 bases between them. The CDR3 sequence is CASRARFSGNTLYF. The CDR3 DNA, read in part, is TGTGCTAGCAGAGCACGGTTTTCTGGAAATACGCTCTAT.

Note on this clone: The gene symbols are mouse symbols. The CDR3 extends 1 residue past the end of the read, so its final part is completed from the germline J gene. The chain carries TRBV20 and TRBJ2-3; D not resolved. The V gene lost 5 bases and the J gene lost 0 bases, with 3 bases spanning the gap. CDR1 is GFQATS and CDR2 is STVNSAI in the germline V gene. This CDR3 has 11 amino acids. The covered CDR3 bases are TGTGGTGCTGCTAGTGCAGAAACGCTGTAT. This sequence encodes CGAASAETLY. The whole CDR3 protein reads CGAASAETLYF.

Comment on this clone: Mouse germline and gene names are used. The sequenced fragment ends 1 residue before the CDR3 boundary, so the rest is inferred from the germline J gene. The chain links TRBV3 to TRBJ2-1; a possible D gene is TRBD1 (6 bases). Trimming took off 0 bases at V and 6 bases at J, with 6 bases between the two ends. Germline values: CDR1 SNHLY, CDR2 FYNGKV (reference sequence). This CDR3 comprises 13 residues. The CDR3 bases that were read are TGTGCCAGCAGCTTAGCAGGGGGTGCTGAGCAGTTC. It encodes CASSLAGGAEQF. The entire CDR3 sequence reads CASSLAGGAEQFF.

Comments on this clone: Here the gene names and germline are mouse. The CDR3 is CASSYTGTEVFF. CDR3 DNA, as far as it was read: TGTGCCAGCAGCTACACAGGGACAGAAGTCTTC. The chain recombines TRBV3 with TRBJ1-1; tentative D call: TRBD1 (6 bases). The read terminates 1 residue ahead of where the CDR3 ends, so the germline J gene completes it. V was pared by 4 bases and J by 5 bases, with 8 bases between. CDR3 length: 12 amino acids. CDR1 and CDR2 (germline): SNHLY, FYNGKV (reference sequence).

In the case of this clone: Germline and genes here are mouse. The read stops 1 residue short of the end of the CDR3; the missing end is completed from the germline J gene. The chain uses TRBV16 and TRBJ2-1; D unresolved. The germline CDR1 and CDR2 sequences are SGHSA and FRNQAP. This CDR3 region has 13 residues. Trimming shortened V by 2 bases and J by 3 bases, and 5 bases separated the two germline ends. Partial CDR3 DNA: TGTGCAAGCAGCTTAACCAGCTATGCTGAGCAGTTC. Translating gives CASSLTSYAEQF. The CDR3, in full, reads CASSLTSYAEQFF.

A remark on this clone: Gene and germline names: mouse. The missing CDR3 end, 1 residue past where the read stops, is filled in from the germline J gene. The rearrangement joins TRBV5 to TRBJ2-3; TRBD2 matches 8 bases. V dropped 4 bases and J dropped 0; count of bases not matched to a gene: 6. The V gene's germline CDR1 is LGHNA and CDR2 YNLKQL (reference sequence). This CDR3 region has 16 residues. The sequenced part of the CDR3 DNA is TGTGCCAGCAGCCCCAACTGGGGGCTTAGTGCAGAAACGCTGTAT. This gives the protein CASSPNWGLSAETLY. The CDR3, in full, reads CASSPNWGLSAETLYF.